This T cell receptor (beta chain) was observed in a study of blood T cell repertoires in COVID-19. The age range of participants was about 18 to 95 years, with residence in about two dozen US areas. The V gene lost 2 bases and the J gene lost 6 bases, with 11 bases spanning the gap. The CDR3 is 14 amino acids. Germline loops: CDR1 SGDLS, CDR2 YYNGEE. Here immunoSEQ multiplex PCR was the method, and the copy in TCRdb shows in-frame clones only, minus some. The table records about 220,000 clones, roughly four fifths of them present only once. Sequencing was done on a sample of PBMCs or T cells enriched from blood (not recorded which). The TCR originated in a woman between 35 and 50 years old with acute COVID-19. The V call is TRBV9, the J call TRBJ2-2, with a weak D call TRBD2 (5 bases). CDR3 sequence (DNA): TGTGCCAGCAGCGTTGCAACGGGGTCCGGGGAGCTGTTTTTT. This codes for CASSVATGSGELFF.